This T cell receptor beta chain was sequenced in a study of cytomegalovirus exposure and HLA in healthy donors. In the PCR, 60 Vbeta and 13 Jbeta primers were used. Profiling relied on immunoSEQ multiplex PCR, and the TCRdb table lists in-frame clones only, not all of them. The sample includes 100,000 to 150,000 clones, over 60% seen only once; the top ten take more than 1%. Source material: PBMCs. This TCR was recovered from a female donor in good health and CMV-seronegative.

CDR3 loop: CASSLDRGGTQPQHF. CDR3 sequence (DNA): TGTGCCAGCTCCCTCGACAGGGGTGGTACTCAGCCCCAGCATTTT. This sequence joins TRBV18 and TRBJ1-5; 8 bases are shared with TRBD1. CDR1 KGHSH and CDR2 LQKENI come from the germline V gene. This CDR3 spans 15 amino acids. Trimming at V came to 6 bases and at J to 6 bases, leaving 10 bases not matched to a gene.